This TCR beta chain was retrieved from a study of shared clonotypes between healthy human individuals. Findings and caveats of the study: Read depth was anticipated to influence clonotype sharing among donors.

The assay was run at deep level. TCRdb's table, derived via immunoSEQ multiplex PCR, lists solely in-frame clones and lacks some. This sample has some 500,000 clones, with more than 95% found just once. A note on this clone: Its antigen is unidentified.

This CDR3 has 14 residues. Germline-derived CDR1 and CDR2 are SGHRS and YFSETQ. V lost 4 bases, J lost 6 bases, and 16 bases lay in between. The authors divided CD4+ cells into CD45RA+ naive and CD45RA-negative memory subsets. Material for sequencing was naive CD4+ T cells sorted from blood. Regarding subset: CD45RA+ positively selected. V is TRBV5-1 and J is TRBJ1-1, with a tentative D call TRBD1 (5 bases). This clonotype originated in a woman aged 30 to 39 in good health. CDR3 region: CASSRDGTGAEAFF. The CDR3 DNA reads TGCGCCAGCAGCCGGGACGGAACTGGCGCTGAAGCTTTCTTT. Together with reference TRBV5-1 and TRBJ1-1, the CDR3 gives the full variable domain: KAGVTQTPRYLIKTRGQQVTLSCSPISGHRSVSWYQQTPGQGLQFLFEYFSETQRNKGNFPGRFSGRQFSNSRSEMNVSTLELGDSALYLCASSRDGTGAEAFFGQGTRLTVV.